The present entry profiles one T cell receptor (beta chain) with its context. Assay used: immunoSEQ multiplex PCR; TCRdb lists only in-frame clones, some missing. The data contain fewer than 200,000 clones, approximately 84% of them singletons. These data come from a study of blood T cell repertoires in COVID-19. This CDR3 region has 13 residues. Germline assignment: CDR1 SGDLS and CDR2 YYNGEE. V lost 1 base and J lost 5, with 10 bases in between. This TCR was recovered from a woman of 80 years or more with COVID-19, enrolled during active disease. The chain uses TRBV9 and TRBJ2-7; no clear D gene. The sample taken for sequencing was peripheral blood. Here the CDR3 reads CASSVQSGNEQYF. Here the CDR3 DNA reads TGTGCCAGCAGCGTACAATCGGGTAACGAGCAGTACTTC. Full variable domain (missing parts from reference TRBV9 and TRBJ2-7): DSGVTQTPKHLITATGQRVTLRCSPRSGDLSVYWYQQSLDQGLQFLIQYYNGEERAKGNILERFSAQQFPDLHSELNLSSLELGDSALYFCASSVQSGNEQYFGPGTRLTVT.